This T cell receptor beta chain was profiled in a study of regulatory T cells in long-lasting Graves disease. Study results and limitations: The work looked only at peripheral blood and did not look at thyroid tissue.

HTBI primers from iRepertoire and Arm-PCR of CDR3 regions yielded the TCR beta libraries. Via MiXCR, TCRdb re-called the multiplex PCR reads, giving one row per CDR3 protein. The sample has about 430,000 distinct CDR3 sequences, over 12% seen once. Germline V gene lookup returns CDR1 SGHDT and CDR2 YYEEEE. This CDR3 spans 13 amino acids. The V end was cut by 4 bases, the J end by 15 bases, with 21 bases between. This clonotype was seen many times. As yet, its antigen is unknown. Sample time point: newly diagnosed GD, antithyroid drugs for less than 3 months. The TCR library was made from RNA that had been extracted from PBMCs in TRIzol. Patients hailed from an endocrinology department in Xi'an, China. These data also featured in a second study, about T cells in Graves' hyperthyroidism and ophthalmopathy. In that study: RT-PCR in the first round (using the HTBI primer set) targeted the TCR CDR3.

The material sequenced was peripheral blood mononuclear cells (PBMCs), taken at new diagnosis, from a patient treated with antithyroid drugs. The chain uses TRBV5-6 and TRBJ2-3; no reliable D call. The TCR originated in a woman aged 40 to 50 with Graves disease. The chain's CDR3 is CASSPAGRSADYF. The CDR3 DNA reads TGTGCCAGCAGCCCCGCTGGTCGTTCCGCCGACTATTTT.